This T cell receptor beta chain is drawn from a study of PD-1 blockade in mismatch repair-deficient tumors. Some clones are missing from TCRdb's copy, which holds only in-frame ones; the method was immunoSEQ multiplex PCR. The repertoire consists of roughly 130,000 clones, with approximately 91% occurring once and the leading ten covering about 11%. V was clipped by 0 bases and J by 7 bases; unmatched bases: 3. This CDR3 is 14 amino acids long. Per the germline V gene, CDR1 is MGHRA and CDR2 is YSYEKL. This chain joins TRBV4-1 and TRBJ1-5; TRBD1 agrees at 7 bases. This clonotype originated in an adult with mismatch repair-deficient cancer. Sequences were derived from peripheral blood, sampled almost 74 weeks after starting pembrolizumab. The CDR3 sequence: CASSQDRGQQPQHF. The CDR3 region has the DNA TGCGCCAGCAGCCAAGACAGGGGACAGCAGCCCCAGCATTTT.